This TCR beta chain is from a study of cytomegalovirus exposure and HLA in healthy donors. Study overall: Researchers found that roughly 77% of 398 genotyped donors fell within the Caucasian-associated ancestry cluster.

The CDR3 length is 15 residues. The V end was cut by 5 bases, the J end by 5 bases, with 18 bases between. CDR1 and CDR2 (germline): SEHNR, FQNEAQ (reference sequence). In the PCR, 60 Vbeta and 13 Jbeta primers were used. Libraries were prepared by immunoSEQ multiplex PCR; TCRdb keeps only in-frame clonotypes and omits some of them. The sample holds about 150,000 clones, approximately 80% seen once. Findings of the study overall: The authors confirmed in vitro that three CMV-associated chains were specific for CMV antigens. Donors belonging to an Asian-associated ancestry cluster reportedly showed fewer N-insertions in productive TCRs than the approximately 700-donor mean, according to what a later analysis found.

As concerns this clone: What it recognizes is unknown.

The chain carries TRBV7-9 and TRBJ2-5; TRBD2 might be the D (5 bases). Sample: PBMCs. The origin of this receptor is a man in his forties in good health and CMV-seronegative. CDR3 in amino acids: CASSGRTASAETQYF. CDR3 nucleotides: TGTGCCAGCAGCGGGAGAACTGCAAGCGCGGAGACCCAGTACTTC.